One and the same sample provided the 10 T cell receptor beta chains below, sequenced in a study of neurological immune-mediated disorders. TCRdb re-analysed the 5' RACE reads in MiXCR, keeping a single row per CDR3 protein. The sample comprises around 30,000 distinct CDR3 sequences, over 3.5% of which are singletons, and around a quarter rests with the top ten. Sequencing was done on a sample of CD4+ T cells from blood. Receptor source: a woman aged 40 to 50 in good health.

CDR3 residues: CASSVVNTGELFF. CDR3 DNA: TGTGCCAGCAGTGTTGTGAACACCGGGGAGCTGTTTTTT. The chain links TRBV6-2 or TRBV6-3 to TRBJ2-2; no clear D. From germline, CDR1 is MNHEY and CDR2 SVGEGT. The CDR3 has 13 residues. The germline V and J ends were trimmed by 5 bases and 1 base, with 5 bases remaining between them.

This clonotype was recorded at least ten times. V is TRBV6-5 and J is TRBJ2-2, with D hard to call. The CDR3 runs to 13 residues. Trimming took off 6 bases at V and 6 bases at J, with 11 bases between the two ends. Per the germline V gene, CDR1 is MNHEY and CDR2 is SVGAGI. The CDR3 DNA follows: TGTGCCAGCAGAACGCGACAACCCGGGGAGCTGTTTTTT. Translation: CASRTRQPGELFF.

This clonotype was counted at least ten times. The genes are TRBV27 and TRBJ1-1; D unclear. Germline loops: CDR1 MNHEY, CDR2 SMNVEV (reference sequence). The CDR3 is 15 amino acids. Between the trimmed V and J ends, which lost 5 bases and 7 bases, there was a span of 20 bases. Written as DNA, the CDR3 is TGTGCCAGCAGTCCCTCGGCGCTTATAGGGATTGAAGCTTTCTTT. Translated: CASSPSALIGIEAFF.

This clonotype was observed many times. The chain has TRBV18 and TRBJ2-7, with TRBD2 matching over 8 bases. This CDR3 has 14 amino acids. Unmatched junction bases numbered 4, after V lost 6 bases and J lost 0 bases. The V gene's germline CDR1 is KGHSH and CDR2 LQKENI. CDR3 in amino acids: CASSRSGNSYEQYF. The DNA for the CDR3 is TGTGCCAGCTCTCGTAGCGGGAACTCCTACGAGCAGTACTTC.

This clonotype was seen ten or more times. This chain joins TRBV7-9 and TRBJ1-5; the D is unclear. Germline lookup yields CDR1 SEHNR and CDR2 FQNEAQ (reference sequence). V gave up 4 bases and J gave up 1 base, with 5 bases separating them. This CDR3 comprises 13 residues. The CDR3 region has the DNA TGTGCCAGCAGCTCCGGGAGCAATCAGCCCCAGCATTTT. This translates into CASSSGSNQPQHF.

This clonotype was observed many times. The V gene is TRBV7-2, the J gene TRBJ2-4; perhaps TRBD1 as D (5 bases). CDR1 and CDR2 from the germline V gene are SGHTA and FQGNSA. The CDR3 loop spans 14 amino acids. Between the trimmed V and J ends, which lost 5 bases and 8 bases, there was a span of 16 bases. In DNA, the CDR3 is TGTGCCAGCAGCCCACGTCTAGGGGTGTACATTCAGTACTTC. Its translation: CASSPRLGVYIQYF. The full variable domain, in which reference TRBV7-2 and TRBJ2-4 provide the parts outside the CDR3, is GAGVSQSPSNKVTEKGKDVELRCDPISGHTALYWYRQSLGQGLEFLIYFQGNSAPDKSGLPSDRFSAERTGGSVSTLTIQRTQQEDSAVYLCASSPRLGVYIQYFGAGTRLSVL.

This clonotype was detected ten times or more. The CDR3 sequence is CASKTGRGTGELFF. CDR3 nucleotides: TGTGCCAGCAAGACAGGGAGGGGCACCGGGGAGCTGTTTTTT. The genes are TRBV7-2 and TRBJ2-2; D may correspond to TRBD1 or TRBD2 (7 bases each). CDR1 is SGHTA, CDR2 FQGNSA, per germline. The ends were cut back, 7 bases at V and 4 bases at J, with 13 bases in the middle. The CDR3 contains 14 residues. Complete variable domain (other parts from reference TRBV7-2 and TRBJ2-2): GAGVSQSPSNKVTEKGKDVELRCDPISGHTALYWYRQSLGQGLEFLIYFQGNSAPDKSGLPSDRFSAERTGGSVSTLTIQRTQQEDSAVYLCASKTGRGTGELFFGEGSRLTVL.

This clonotype appeared many times. The genes are TRBV5-1 and TRBJ2-2; 8 nucleotides align to TRBD1. There are 16 residues in the CDR3. V lost 1 base, J lost 1 base, and 3 bases stayed unmatched. From germline, CDR1 is SGHRS and CDR2 YFSETQ. The chain's CDR3 is CASSLNGQGNTGELFF. CDR3 nucleotide sequence: TGCGCCAGCAGCTTGAACGGACAGGGGAACACCGGGGAGCTGTTTTTT.

This clonotype was seen repeatedly, ten times or more. The J gene is TRBJ2-7, the V gene TRBV5-1, with TRBD2 identical over 8 bases. The CDR3 covers 14 residues. The germline V gene encodes CDR1 SGHRS and CDR2 YFSETQ. The J segment lost 3 bases and the V segment lost 2 bases, leaving 4 bases of the junction unmatched. The DNA for the CDR3 is TGCGCCAGCAGCTTACAAGCGGGAGTCTACGAGCAGTACTTC. Its protein product is CASSLQAGVYEQYF. Filled out from reference TRBV5-1 and TRBJ2-7, the complete variable domain reads KAGVTQTPRYLIKTRGQQVTLSCSPISGHRSVSWYQQTPGQGLQFLFEYFSETQRNKGNFPGRFSGRQFSNSRSEMNVSTLELGDSALYLCASSLQAGVYEQYFGPGTRLTVT.

The table lists this clonotype with many counts. J is TRBJ2-7 and V is TRBV5-1; no reliable D call. The CDR3 covers 14 residues. V shed 2 bases and J shed 2 bases, with 11 bases lying between them. In germline, CDR1 is SGHRS, CDR2 YFSETQ. Here the CDR3 reads CASSLTAGTYEQYF. CDR3 sequence (DNA): TGCGCCAGCAGCTTAACGGCCGGAACCTACGAGCAGTACTTC.